Listed below are T cell receptor beta chains from one sample, sequenced in a study of blood T cell repertoires in COVID-19. The method was immunoSEQ multiplex PCR; TCRdb's version includes in-frame clones alone and lacks a portion of them. In the table there are 200,000 or so clones, approximately 80% of which are singletons. Sequencing was carried out using PBMCs or T cells enriched from blood (not recorded which). The receptors were gathered from a woman in her 40s with acute COVID-19. CDR3s include the opening cysteine and the closing phenylalanine or tryptophan. The D gene is left open where the match is weak. Not every row has a clone size; where given, it reads once, few, many or a size class.

D,J,V,size,CDR3,DNA
NA,TRBJ2-2,TRBV30,NA,CAWRFRRNTGELFF,TGTGCCTGGAGGTTCCGGAGAAACACCGGGGAGCTGTTTTTT
TRBD1,TRBJ2-7,TRBV7-9,NA,CASSFTGQNYEQYF,TGTGCCAGCAGCTTCACGGGACAGAACTACGAGCAGTACTTC
NA,TRBJ1-6,TRBV5-1,NA,CASSGTGDEDSPLHF,TGCGCCAGCAGCGGTACAGGAGATGAAGATTCACCCCTCCACTTT
TRBD1,TRBJ1-2,TRBV30,NA,CAWSVTGQRNYGYTF,TGTGCCTGGAGTGTAACGGGACAGCGAAACTATGGCTACACCTTC
NA,TRBJ1-1,TRBV12-3/TRBV12-4,many,CASSRRGNTEAFF,TGTGCCAGCAGCCGACGGGGGAACACTGAAGCTTTCTTT
NA,TRBJ1-2,TRBV6-5,NA,CGTQEGGSYGYTF,TGTGGCACGCAGGAGGGTGGATCGTATGGCTACACCTTC
NA,TRBJ2-5,TRBV5-5,few,CASTLSGVEQETQYF,TGTGCCAGCACCCTATCAGGGGTTGAACAAGAGACCCAGTACTTC
NA,TRBJ1-2,TRBV10-3,NA,CAINEDSANGYTF,TGTGCCATCAATGAGGACAGTGCCAATGGCTACACCTTC
TRBD2,TRBJ2-3,TRBV29-1,NA,CSATGRGADTQYF,TGCAGCGCTACGGGGAGGGGAGCCGATACGCAGTATTTT
TRBD2,TRBJ2-1,TRBV5-8,NA,CASSPLAGGGEQFF,TGTGCCAGCAGCCCCCTAGCGGGAGGGGGTGAGCAGTTCTTC
TRBD1,TRBJ2-3,TRBV7-9,NA,CASSLGETGGDTQYF,TGTGCCAGCAGCTTAGGGGAGACAGGGGGTGATACGCAGTATTTT
NA,TRBJ1-6,TRBV10-3,NA,CAIRPNGPNSPLHF,TGTGCCATCAGGCCGAACGGTCCTAATTCACCCCTCCACTTT
NA,TRBJ2-1,TRBV9,NA,CASSVGGTRNEQFF,TGTGCCAGCAGCGTCGGCGGGACCCGCAATGAGCAGTTCTTC
TRBD1,TRBJ2-7,TRBV19,NA,CASSSQGASYEQYF,TGTGCCAGTAGTTCACAGGGGGCCTCCTACGAGCAGTACTTC
TRBD2,TRBJ2-7,TRBV7-9,NA,CASSRPSSGRALYEQYF,TGTGCCAGCAGCCGCCCTTCTAGCGGGAGGGCCTTATACGAGCAGTACTTC
NA,TRBJ2-7,TRBV10-3,NA,CAISIQGFYEQYF,TGTGCCATCAGTATACAGGGATTCTACGAGCAGTACTTC
NA,TRBJ2-1,TRBV9,NA,CASSNSVSYNEQFF,TGTGCCAGCAGCAATAGCGTATCCTACAATGAGCAGTTCTTC
TRBD2,TRBJ2-2,TRBV7-9,NA,CASSFGREVVTGELFF,TGTGCCAGCAGCTTCGGGCGGGAGGTGGTCACCGGGGAGCTGTTTTTT
NA,TRBJ1-3,TRBV5-1,NA,CASSLSAGLNTIYF,TGCGCCAGCAGCTTGTCGGCAGGGTTAAACACCATATATTTT
NA,TRBJ1-1,TRBV5-6,NA,CASSLGGRAEAFF,TGTGCCAGCAGCTTGGGAGGGAGGGCTGAAGCTTTCTTT
NA,TRBJ1-4,TRBV20-1,NA,CSASEGGGEKLFF,TGCAGTGCTAGTGAGGGCGGGGGTGAAAAACTGTTTTTT
TRBD2,TRBJ2-1,TRBV24-1,NA,CATSDPVAGGINEQFF,TGTGCCACCAGTGATCCCGTGGCGGGAGGGATCAATGAGCAGTTCTTC
NA,TRBJ1-3,TRBV15,NA,CATSSWGGDGNTIYF,TGTGCCACCAGCAGCTGGGGGGGAGATGGAAACACCATATATTTT
NA,TRBJ1-5,TRBV28,NA,CASSSEEWNQPQHF,TGTGCCAGTTCATCCGAGGAGTGGAATCAGCCCCAGCATTTT
TRBD2,TRBJ2-1,TRBV30,NA,CAWSPLAGSSYNEQFF,TGTGCCTGGAGTCCCCTAGCGGGGAGCTCCTACAATGAGCAGTTCTTC
NA,TRBJ1-3,TRBV11-2,NA,CASSLDRGGTIYF,TGTGCCAGCAGCTTAGACCGGGGAGGGACCATATATTTT
NA,TRBJ2-6,TRBV11-2,NA,CASSLEGGSGANVLTF,TGTGCCAGCAGCTTAGAAGGCGGCTCTGGGGCCAACGTCCTGACTTTC
NA,TRBJ1-3,TRBV3-1/TRBV3-2,NA,CASSLDTPSSGNTIYF,TGTGCCAGCAGCCTCGATACGCCTAGCTCTGGAAACACCATATATTTT
NA,TRBJ1-6,TRBV7-8,NA,CASSLGQRYNSPLHF,TGTGCCAGCAGCTTAGGACAGCGATATAATTCACCCCTCCACTTT
NA,TRBJ1-3,TRBV19,few,CASTTPGLSDGNTIYF,TGTGCCAGTACAACCCCAGGGCTGTCGGATGGTAACACCATATATTTT
NA,TRBJ1-1,TRBV25-1,NA,CASSVWGQGGTEAFF,TGTGCCAGCAGTGTCTGGGGGCAGGGTGGAACTGAAGCTTTCTTT
TRBD1,TRBJ1-6,TRBV4-2,NA,CASSQDQYRDRGRDSPLHF,TGTGCCAGCAGCCAAGACCAGTACCGTGACAGGGGTCGGGATTCACCCCTCCACTTT
TRBD1,TRBJ1-2,TRBV4-1,NA,CASSQAPRTGVYGYTF,TGCGCCAGCAGCCAAGCTCCCAGGACAGGGGTCTATGGCTACACCTTC
NA,TRBJ1-6,TRBV12-3/TRBV12-4,NA,CASSLAGDSPLHF,TGTGCCAGCAGTCTGGCGGGGGACTCACCCCTCCACTTT
NA,TRBJ1-6,TRBV5-1,NA,CASSLSAGVNSPLHF,TGCGCCAGCAGCTTGTCAGCAGGGGTGAATTCACCCCTCCACTTT
NA,TRBJ2-3,TRBV7-9,NA,CASSGRVQRTSSTDTQYF,TGTGCCAGCAGCGGCCGGGTCCAGCGTACCTCTAGCACAGATACGCAGTATTTT
NA,TRBJ2-7,TRBV12-3/TRBV12-4,once,CASEGNSSYEQYF,TGTGCCAGCGAGGGTAATTCATCCTACGAGCAGTACTTC